This paragraph covers one T cell receptor beta chain sequence. This sample is drawn from a study of T cells in Graves' hyperthyroidism and ophthalmopathy. V was shortened by 4 bases and J by 4 bases, with 16 bases between the two germline ends. The germline gives CDR1 KGHDR, CDR2 SFDVKD. There are 16 residues in the CDR3. What was amplified from RNA transcripts were TCR beta CDR3 regions. The study used the HTBI primer set for a first-round RT-PCR of the TCR CDR3. TCRdb independently ran MiXCR on the multiplex PCR reads; one entry per CDR3 protein. Found here are about 640,000 distinct CDR3 sequences, roughly 20% of them singletons; the top ten hold under 35%.

The sequence was collected from a man aged 30 to 45 with Graves' ophthalmopathy. J is TRBJ1-5 and V is TRBV24-1; D perhaps matches TRBD1 (6 bases). The specimen was blood. The CDR3 loop reads CATSELQGKRNQPQHF. Here the CDR3 DNA reads TGTGCCACCAGTGAGCTACAGGGCAAGCGGAATCAGCCCCAGCATTTT.